Described below is a single T cell receptor (beta chain) sequence and its context. What it binds is not known. Naive CD8 cells lacked CD45RO and underwent positive selection for CCR7, leaving out terminally differentiated effector memory CD45RA+ cells. The data stem from a study of shared clonotypes between healthy human individuals. The wider study: Three plates were used per donor for CD4 naive, three for CD4 memory, two for CD8 naive and one for CD8 memory. Study results and caveats: With few donors, the genetic and exposure-history diversity represented was limited.

Some clones are missing from TCRdb's copy, which holds only in-frame ones; the method was immunoSEQ multiplex PCR. This sample has around 2,000,000 clones, with roughly 94% found just once. The CDR3 runs 14 residues. Germline V gene lookup returns CDR1 MNHNS and CDR2 SASEGT. Unmatched junction bases numbered 6, after V lost 7 bases and J lost 4 bases. The chain joins TRBV6-1 to TRBJ1-2, with 10 bases that match TRBD1. The sequence derives from a man younger than 35 in good health. The sequenced sample consisted of naive CD8+ T cells sorted from blood. Here the CDR3 reads CASMDRGSFYGYTF. The CDR3 DNA sequence: TGTGCCAGCATGGACAGGGGGTCTTTCTATGGCTACACCTTC.